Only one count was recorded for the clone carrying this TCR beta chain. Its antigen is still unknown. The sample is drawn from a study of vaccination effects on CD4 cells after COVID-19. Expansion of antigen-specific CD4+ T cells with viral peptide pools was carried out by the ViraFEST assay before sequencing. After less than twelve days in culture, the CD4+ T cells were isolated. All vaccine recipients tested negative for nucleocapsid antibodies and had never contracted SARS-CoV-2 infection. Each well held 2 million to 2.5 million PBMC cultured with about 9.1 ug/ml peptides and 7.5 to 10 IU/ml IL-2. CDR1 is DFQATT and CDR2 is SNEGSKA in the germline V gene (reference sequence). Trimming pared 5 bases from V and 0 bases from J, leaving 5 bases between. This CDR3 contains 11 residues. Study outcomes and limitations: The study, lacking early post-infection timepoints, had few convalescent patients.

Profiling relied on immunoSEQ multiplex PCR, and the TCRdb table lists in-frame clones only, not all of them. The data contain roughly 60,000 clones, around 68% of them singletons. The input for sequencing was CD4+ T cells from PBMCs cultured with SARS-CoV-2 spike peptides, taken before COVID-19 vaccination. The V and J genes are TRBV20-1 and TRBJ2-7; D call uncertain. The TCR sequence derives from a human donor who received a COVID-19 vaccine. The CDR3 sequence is CSASFSYEQYF. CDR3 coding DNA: TGCAGTGCTTCCTTCTCCTACGAGCAGTACTTC.